The 30 T cell receptor beta chains below were found in one sample sequenced in a study of cytomegalovirus exposure and HLA in healthy donors. The PCR employed 60 Vbeta primers together with 13 Jbeta primers. The protocol was immunoSEQ multiplex PCR, while the TCRdb copy is restricted to in-frame clones and leaves out a portion. The sample shows 60,000 to 100,000 clones, around 78% of them seen only once. Sequencing was carried out using PBMCs. These TCRs come from a male donor in good health and CMV-seropositive.

The V call is TRBV19, the J call TRBJ1-5; D call uncertain. Trimming took 5 bases from V and 0 from J, leaving 11 bases between them. There are 15 residues in the CDR3. Germline V gene sequence: CDR1 LNHDA, CDR2 SQIVND (reference sequence). This chain's CDR3 is CASSLWGGSNQPQHF. The CDR3 DNA follows: TGTGCCAGTAGTTTATGGGGAGGTAGCAATCAGCCCCAGCATTTT.

The CDR3 loop is CASSPLSRDYGYTF. The CDR3 nucleotides are TGTGCCAGCAGTCCCTTGTCCAGGGACTATGGCTACACCTTC. The chain employs TRBV28 and TRBJ1-2, with TRBD1 as a possible D gene (5 bases). V was cut by 5 bases and J by 3 bases, with 13 bases left in between. The V gene's germline CDR1 is MDHEN and CDR2 SYDVKM. This CDR3 is 14 amino acids long.

The chain combines TRBV28 with TRBJ1-5; 7 bases are shared with TRBD1. Germline CDR1 and CDR2: MDHEN and SYDVKM. The junction had 4 bases not matched to a gene; V was cut back by 3 bases and J by 2 bases. The CDR3 covers 15 residues. The CDR3: CASSFLGQGNQPQHF. In DNA form, the CDR3 reads TGTGCCAGCAGTTTCCTTGGACAGGGCAATCAGCCCCAGCATTTT.

This clone was found a few times. The chain carries TRBV4-1 and TRBJ2-7, with unresolved D. The V end was cut by 0 bases, the J end by 3 bases, with 15 bases between. The CDR3 is 16 residues long. Germline V lookup: CDR1 MGHRA, CDR2 YSYEKL. CDR3 sequence (DNA): TGCGCCAGCAGCCAAGACAGGATGACCGGATTCTACGAGCAGTACTTC. Encoded protein: CASSQDRMTGFYEQYF.

The genes are TRBV19 and TRBJ2-2; 10 bases match TRBD2. Germline V gene data show CDR1 as LNHDA and CDR2 as SQIVND (reference sequence). CDR3 length: 16 amino acids. The trim removed 3 bases at V and 1 base at J, leaving 2 bases unmatched. The DNA for the CDR3 is TGTGCCAGTAGTATGGCTAGCGGGAGGAACACCGGGGAGCTGTTTTTT. As protein: CASSMASGRNTGELFF.

This clone was picked up a small number of times. The chain links TRBV28 to TRBJ2-7, with D possibly being TRBD1 (5 bases). The CDR3 consists of 11 residues. Germline-derived CDR1 and CDR2 are MDHEN and SYDVKM. Trimming pared 2 bases from V and 9 bases from J, leaving 8 bases between. Written as DNA, the CDR3 is TGTGCCAGCAGTTTACTAAGGGGGCAGTACTTC. It translates to CASSLLRGQYF.

J is TRBJ1-1 and V is TRBV7-9; TRBD1 might be the D (6 bases). CDR1 is SEHNR and CDR2 is FQNEAQ in the germline V gene (reference sequence). The CDR3 loop spans 12 amino acids. V was shortened by 5 bases and J by 5 bases, with 9 bases between the two germline ends. The CDR3 region is CASSPRGTEAFF. The CDR3 DNA is TGTGCCAGCAGCCCGAGGGGGACTGAAGCTTTCTTT.

This clone was seen a few times. The chain recombines TRBV5-4 with TRBJ1-5, with 7 bases that match TRBD1. Losses at the gene ends were 5 bases for V and 2 bases for J; bases not matched to a gene: 13. This CDR3 is built from 17 residues. Germline lookup yields CDR1 SGHNT and CDR2 YYREEE (reference sequence). DNA for the CDR3: TGTGCCAGCAGACATCGACAGGGCCGGTTGTGCAATCAGCCCCAGCATTTT. It yields the protein CASRHRQGRLCNQPQHF.

This chain links TRBV27 with TRBJ2-3; 7 nucleotides agree with TRBD2. J lost 2 bases, V lost 4 bases, and 6 bases had no gene match. Germline V lookup: CDR1 MNHEY, CDR2 SMNVEV (reference sequence). CDR3 length: 15 amino acids. CDR3 loop: CASSWGGVPTDTQYF. In nucleotides, the CDR3 is TGTGCCAGCAGTTGGGGGGGAGTCCCCACAGATACGCAGTATTTT.

This sequence joins TRBV2 and TRBJ1-5; D gene uncertain. This CDR3 comprises 15 residues. With 10 bases removed from V and 2 bases from J, the gap between germline ends came to 18 bases. CDR1 and CDR2 (germline): SNHLY, FYNNEI. CDR3 sequence (DNA): TGTGCCACCTCGGTAGAAGGAACAGGCAATCAGCCCCAGCATTTT. Translation: CATSVEGTGNQPQHF.

The chain joins TRBV6-1 to TRBJ2-5; possible D gene TRBD1, 5 bases. Germline lookup yields CDR1 MNHNS and CDR2 SASEGT. The germline V and J ends were trimmed by 1 base and 0 bases, with 15 bases remaining between them. The CDR3 length is 17 residues. CDR3 loop: CASSEVGENWYQETQYF. In DNA form, the CDR3 reads TGTGCCAGCAGTGAAGTAGGGGAAAACTGGTACCAAGAGACCCAGTACTTC.

This clone was observed a few times. V gene TRBV7-2 combines with J gene TRBJ1-1; D not certain. Trimming shortened V by 1 base and J by 5 bases, and 11 bases separated the two germline ends. This CDR3 contains 14 residues. Germline V CDR1 and CDR2: SGHTA, FQGNSA. For the CDR3, the DNA is TGTGCCAGCAGCTTAGTTTGGGGAGATACTGAAGCTTTCTTT. This codes for CASSLVWGDTEAFF.

The chain carries TRBV21-1 and TRBJ1-1; TRBD1 reflects the table's D call only, with no check against the DNA. TRBV21-1 is a pseudogene. There are 18 residues in the CDR3. The CDR3 DNA follows: TGTGCCAGCAGCAAGGGACAGGCCGCACGACCGATGAACACTGAAGCTTTCTTT. This sequence encodes CASSKGQAARPMNTEAFF.

This clone was detected once. V gene TRBV13 combines with J gene TRBJ2-1, with TRBD2 as a possible D gene (6 bases). V lost 8 bases and J 7 bases, leaving 18 bases between the germline ends. CDR3 length: 14 residues. The germline V gene has CDR1 PRHDT and CDR2 FYEKMQ (reference sequence). The CDR3 protein is CASLPPLAQNEQFF. The CDR3 DNA follows: TGTGCCAGCCTACCCCCCCTAGCGCAGAATGAGCAGTTCTTC.

The chain uses TRBV19 and TRBJ1-5, with unresolved D. There are 16 residues in the CDR3. With 3 bases removed from V and 4 bases from J, the gap between germline ends came to 16 bases. Germline V gene data show CDR1 as LNHDA and CDR2 as SQIVND (reference sequence). CDR3 sequence (DNA): TGTGCCAGTAGTATTTTCACCGGAGGAGGGAATCAGCCCCAGCATTTT. Translated, it gives CASSIFTGGGNQPQHF.

The chain recombines TRBV7-8 with TRBJ2-7; 12 bases match TRBD1. The CDR3 consists of 17 residues. CDR1 and CDR2 (germline): SGHVS, FQNEAQ. The junction had 10 bases not matched to a gene; V was cut back by 2 bases and J by 5 bases. The CDR3 DNA sequence: TGTGCCAGCAGCTTAATTTGGGGACAGGGGGCGGAGGACGAGCAGTACTTC. Residues: CASSLIWGQGAEDEQYF.

The chain uses TRBV6-5 and TRBJ2-5, with TRBD2 as a possible D gene (7 bases). The CDR3 runs 14 residues. Trimming took off 2 bases at V and 1 base at J, with 8 bases between the two ends. CDR1 and CDR2 from the germline V gene are MNHEY and SVGAGI. The CDR3 protein is CASSYGGAQETQYF. The DNA for the CDR3 is TGTGCCAGCAGTTACGGGGGGGCCCAAGAGACCCAGTACTTC.

The rearrangement links TRBV6-5 to TRBJ2-3, with 9 bases aligning to TRBD1. J lost 5 bases, V lost 6 bases, and 6 bases had no gene match. This CDR3 spans 14 amino acids. The germline V gene has CDR1 MNHEY and CDR2 SVGAGI. CDR3 residues: CASRYRGQEDTQYF. DNA of the CDR3: TGTGCCAGCAGGTACAGGGGGCAAGAAGATACGCAGTATTTT.

CDR3 nucleotide sequence: TGCAGCGTTGAAGGCGGGGCGGGAGGGGACAATGAGCAGTTCTTC. Its protein product is CSVEGGAGGDNEQFF. The chain couples TRBV29-1 to TRBJ2-1, with 9 bases matching TRBD2. With V trimmed by 1 base and J by 5 bases, 6 bases remained unmatched. In germline, CDR1 is SQVTM, CDR2 ANQGSEA. This CDR3 is 15 amino acids long.

This clone was picked up one time. The chain has TRBV7-2 and TRBJ1-1; D remains ambiguous. From germline, CDR1 is SGHTA and CDR2 FQGNSA. The CDR3 has 15 amino acids. Trimming stripped 0 bases from V and 1 base from J, with 9 bases between. The CDR3 DNA follows: TGTGCCAGCAGCTTAGCTGCGTCCCAGAACACTGAAGCTTTCTTT. It specifies CASSLAASQNTEAFF.

This clone has only one observation. J is TRBJ2-7 and V is TRBV28; 10 bases fit TRBD1. This CDR3 is built from 14 residues. Trimming cost V 5 bases and J 2 bases; bases outside gene matches: 3. Germline CDR1 and CDR2: MDHEN and SYDVKM. The CDR3, as DNA: TGTGCCAGCAGTCCGGGACAGGGGCCCTACGAGCAGTACTTC. It is translated as CASSPGQGPYEQYF.

This chain joins TRBV9 and TRBJ1-1; no reliable D call. Per germline, CDR1 SGDLS and CDR2 YYNGEE. The germline V and J ends were trimmed by 0 bases and 5 bases, with 11 bases remaining between them. There are 14 residues in the CDR3. This CDR3 reads CASSVVGGMTEAFF. In DNA form, the CDR3 reads TGTGCCAGCAGCGTAGTTGGCGGTATGACTGAAGCTTTCTTT.

The rearrangement uses TRBV7-6 and TRBJ2-1; tentatively, D is TRBD2 (5 bases). CDR3 length equals 15 residues. Per germline, CDR1 SGHVS and CDR2 FNYEAQ. The V and J ends lost 1 base and 3 bases respectively, with 10 bases between them. The CDR3 region is CASSLGGFNYNEQFF. Written as DNA, the CDR3 is TGTGCCAGCAGCTTAGGCGGGTTTAACTACAATGAGCAGTTCTTC.

The chain joins TRBV19 to TRBJ2-7; 7 bases agree with TRBD1. The CDR3 runs 14 residues. Germline V gene sequence: CDR1 LNHDA, CDR2 SQIVND (reference sequence). The junction had 6 bases not matched to a gene; V was cut back by 3 bases and J by 4 bases. The CDR3 sequence: CASSILGTAYEQYF. CDR3 nucleotides: TGTGCCAGTAGTATCCTCGGGACAGCATACGAGCAGTACTTC.

The chain has TRBV18 and TRBJ2-7; TRBD1 is a possible D gene (5 bases). The CDR3 has 15 amino acids. With 0 bases removed from V and 4 bases from J, the gap between germline ends came to 13 bases. Germline-derived CDR1 and CDR2 are KGHSH and LQKENI. The CDR3 protein is CASSPPGEGEYEQYF. Written as DNA, the CDR3 is TGTGCCAGCTCACCACCAGGGGAAGGGGAATACGAGCAGTACTTC.

The J gene is TRBJ1-2, the V gene TRBV2; D possibly corresponds to TRBD1 (5 bases). Germline values: CDR1 SNHLY, CDR2 FYNNEI. The ends were cut back, 7 bases at V and 2 bases at J, with 14 bases in the middle. This CDR3 has 14 residues. The CDR3 is CASNAREGNYGYTF. Here the CDR3 DNA reads TGTGCCAGCAATGCAAGGGAGGGGAACTATGGCTACACCTTC.

There are a few counts of this clone. This chain links TRBV5-1 with TRBJ2-1; 8 nucleotides align to TRBD2. Unmatched junction bases numbered 8, after V lost 0 bases and J lost 6 bases. The CDR3 extends over 16 amino acids. Germline V gene lookup returns CDR1 SGHRS and CDR2 YFSETQ. The CDR3 reads CASSLVLGLEGNEQFF. CDR3 bases: TGCGCCAGCAGCTTGGTTCTGGGACTAGAGGGCAATGAGCAGTTCTTC.

The chain combines TRBV12-5 with TRBJ2-2, with TRBD1 identical over 7 bases. V shed 1 base, J shed 6 bases, and the junction held 5 bases outside the gene matches. The CDR3 extends over 15 amino acids. Per the germline V gene, CDR1 is LGHNT and CDR2 is FRNRAP. The CDR3 DNA follows: TGTGCTAGTGGTTTGGGACAGGGTTGGGCCGGGGAGCTGTTTTTT. Amino acids: CASGLGQGWAGELFF.

Only a few counts were recorded for this clone. The DNA for the CDR3 is TGTGCCACCAGCAGAGAGCGGGGGGGGCCCGGTGAAAAACTGTTTTTT. This encodes CATSRERGGPGEKLFF. J is TRBJ1-4 and V is TRBV15; TRBD1 might be the D (6 bases). Germline V lookup: CDR1 LNHNV, CDR2 YYDKDF (reference sequence). The V and J ends lost 0 bases and 7 bases respectively, with 15 bases between them. The CDR3 has 16 residues.

V gene TRBV10-3 combines with J gene TRBJ2-5; TRBD2 matches at 10 bases. The CDR3 is made up of 13 amino acids. V trimming: 11 bases; J trimming: 5 bases; junction bases outside the gene matches: 8. CDR1 is ENHRY, CDR2 SYGVKD, per germline. The CDR3, as DNA: TGTGCCGTTTCAGCGGGAGGGCCGGAGACCCAGTACTTC. This codes for CAVSAGGPETQYF.